The T cell receptor beta chain described here comes from a study of blood T cell repertoires in COVID-19. On the study more broadly: Specimens from acute and convalescent COVID-19 originated in the United States, Italy and Spain.

The CDR3 sequence is 16 residues long. The J segment lost 9 bases and the V segment lost 4 bases, leaving 13 bases of the junction unmatched. Germline V gene data show CDR1 as SGHKS and CDR2 as YYEKEE (reference sequence). Assay: immunoSEQ multiplex PCR; the TCRdb copy retains only in-frame clones and omits some. This table holds about 210,000 clones, around 86% found once. Sequenced input: PBMCs or T cells enriched from blood (not recorded which). This chain links TRBV5-5 with TRBJ2-4, with 10 bases aligning to TRBD2. The TCR comes from a man aged 35 to 55 with acute COVID-19. The CDR3 DNA reads as TGTGCCAGCAGCCTAGACCTAGCGGGAGTCCTCCGCATTCAGTACTTC. Protein product: CASSLDLAGVLRIQYF.